These T cell receptor beta chains were read from a single sample in a study of cytomegalovirus exposure and HLA in healthy donors. Libraries were prepared by immunoSEQ multiplex PCR; TCRdb keeps only in-frame clonotypes and omits some of them. The data show 100,000 to 150,000 clones, about 80% seen once. The sample taken for sequencing was PBMCs. These receptors all come from a man aged 35 to 55 in good health and CMV-seronegative. CDR3s include the opening cysteine and the closing phenylalanine or tryptophan.

cdr3_length v_call cdr3_aa
14 TRBV5-1 CASSLAAGLHEQYF
14 TRBV5-1 CASSLFGNNSPLHF
17 TRBV5-1 CASSPGTSGGGGNEQFF
15 TRBV27 CASNRSGGGGYGYTF
17 TRBV4-3 CASSQERAGGPSDTQYF
17 TRBV18 CASSGSPVLSNTGELFF
13 TRBV9 CASSGGSTDTQYF
16 TRBV11-2 CASSSAGGKATGELFF
16 TRBV5-4 CASSRENRAGANVLTF
17 TRBV5-6 CASSLEFSGGDQETQYF
17 TRBV7-2 CASSSAGGPGSGNTIYF
16 TRBV19 CASSRDRGPGGYGYTF
12 TRBV6-6 CASSYDSYGYTF
14 TRBV29-1 CSVVKGSKNTEAFF
15 TRBV9 CAGSGGSSSNQPQHF
11 TRBV19 CASSWELEQYF
17 TRBV19 CASSILLRPQENYGYTF
12 TRBV25-1 CASRGTHTEAFF
12 TRBV5-6 CASSLGLYEQYF
12 TRBV28 CASSSMDRDKHF
12 TRBV5-1 CASREINYGYTF
13 TRBV10-3 CAISGTWPYEQYF
15 TRBV6-5 CASRIGQFSINEQYF
15 TRBV27 CASSSRWGGYNEQFF
16 TRBV4-1 CASSQVGGGLSYEQYF
15 TRBV4-1 CASSQAEGISYGYTF
16 TRBV7-3 CASSLGLAGTTDTQYF
15 TRBV15 CATSRGDRDNQPQHF
15 TRBV6-5 CASSPPRGLSYEQYF
14 TRBV10-1 CASQHNRANYGYTF
14 TRBV2 CASRRPQGTGELFF
14 TRBV5-4 CASSQRDRGDEQYF
15 TRBV5-1 CASSLEAATNEKLFF
13 TRBV30 CACDRTPGNTIYF
17 TRBV18 CASSPPQGAANTGELFF
13 TRBV29-1 CSASSGTGREQYF
14 TRBV25-1 CASSDRGGSTEAFF
12 TRBV28 CASSSQGLGYTF
11 TRBV27 CASGPGSEAFF
11 TRBV19 CASSQNTEAFF
13 TRBV2 CASNAGTLIEAFF
15 TRBV29-1 CSVDRGRQSCNEQFF
15 TRBV7-9 CASSLVQAGQETQYF
15 TRBV9 CASSVVDGGNGELFF
15 TRBV28 CASSPDRDRRWGYTF
12 TRBV6-5 CASWRVTTEAFF
16 TRBV28 CASSRHVGGSGNTIYF
15 TRBV30 CAWSRTGNGNQPQHF
15 TRBV27 CASTLTSGGAYEQFF